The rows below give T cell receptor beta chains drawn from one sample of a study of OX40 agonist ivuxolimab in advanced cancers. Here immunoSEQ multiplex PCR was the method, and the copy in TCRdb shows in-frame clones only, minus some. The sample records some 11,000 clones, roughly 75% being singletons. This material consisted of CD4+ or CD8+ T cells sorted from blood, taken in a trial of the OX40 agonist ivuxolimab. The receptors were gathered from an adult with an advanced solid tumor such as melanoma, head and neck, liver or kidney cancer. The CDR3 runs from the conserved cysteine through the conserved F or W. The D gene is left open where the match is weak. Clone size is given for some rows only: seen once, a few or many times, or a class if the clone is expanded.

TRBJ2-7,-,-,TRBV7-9,TGTGCCAGCAGCTTAGTGTCTGACGGCCACTACGAGCAGTACTTC,CASSLVSDGHYEQYF
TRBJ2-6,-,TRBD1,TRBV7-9,TGTGCCAGCAGCCCAATGACAGGGAGAAGCTCTGGGGCCAACGTCCTGACTTTC,CASSPMTGRSSGANVLTF
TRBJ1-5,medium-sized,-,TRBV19,TGTGCCAGTAGTATAGGGGAAGGCGATCAGCCCCAGCATTTT,CASSIGEGDQPQHF
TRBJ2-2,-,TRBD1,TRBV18,TGTGCCAGCTCACCGTTGGACAGGGTAGCCGGGGAGCTGTTTTTT,CASSPLDRVAGELFF
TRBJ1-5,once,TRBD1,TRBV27,TGTGCCAGCAGAGCACGGACAGGGGTCAATCAGCCCCAGCATTTT,CASRARTGVNQPQHF
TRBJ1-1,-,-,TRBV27,TGTGCCAGCAGTTTAGAGGAAGGGTCTGCTGAAGCTTTCTTT,CASSLEEGSAEAFF
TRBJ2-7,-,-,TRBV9,TGTGCCAGCAGCGCCGGGACACGACCTACCTACGAGCAGTACTTC,CASSAGTRPTYEQYF
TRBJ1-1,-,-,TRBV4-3,TGCGCCAGCAGCCAAGAAGAGGGGGTGGGGTTGGTAAGCACTGAAGCTTTCTTT,CASSQEEGVGLVSTEAFF
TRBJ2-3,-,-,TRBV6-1,TGTGCCAGCAGTGAAGCGCGTCAGCGCACAGATACGCAGTATTTT,CASSEARQRTDTQYF
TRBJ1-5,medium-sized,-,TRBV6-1,TGTGCCAGCAGTACGTGGCCATTCCAGCCCCAGCATTTT,CASSTWPFQPQHF
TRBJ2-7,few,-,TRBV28,TGTGCCAGCAGAGGTACAACGGGGGAGCAGTACTTC,CASRGTTGEQYF
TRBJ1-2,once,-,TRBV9,TGTGCCAGCAGCGTAGACGGGAACTATGGCTACACCTTC,CASSVDGNYGYTF
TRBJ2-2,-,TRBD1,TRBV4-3,TGCGCCAGCAGCCAGGACAGGGGTCCCGGGGAGCTGTTTTTT,CASSQDRGPGELFF
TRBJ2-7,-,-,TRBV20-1,TGCAGTGCTAGCGGGCCCTACGAGCAGTACTTC,CSASGPYEQYF
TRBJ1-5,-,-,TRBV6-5,TGTGCCAGCAACAGGGACAATCAGCCCCAGCATTTT,CASNRDNQPQHF
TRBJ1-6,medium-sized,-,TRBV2,TGTGCCAGCAGTGAAGCTTGGGGGATGGCACCCCTCCACTTT,CASSEAWGMAPLHF
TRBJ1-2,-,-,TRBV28,TGTGCCAGCAGGCGTCCACTGGGGGACAACGTGGGCCAAGGCTACACCTTC,CASRRPLGDNVGQGYTF
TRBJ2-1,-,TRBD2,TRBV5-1,TGCGCCAGCACCTGGGGGGTAGCGGGAACGAGCTCCTACAATGAGCAGTTCTTC,CASTWGVAGTSSYNEQFF
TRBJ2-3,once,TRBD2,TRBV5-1,TGCGCCAGCAGCTGGGACGAGAGCGGGAGGGATACAGATACGCAGTATTTT,CASSWDESGRDTDTQYF
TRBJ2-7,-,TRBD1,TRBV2,TGTGCCAGCAGTGAAGGGGACAGGGTATACGAGCAGTACTTC,CASSEGDRVYEQYF
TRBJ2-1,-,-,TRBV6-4,TGTGCCATACCATCCATACAGCCTGAAGCCTACAATGAGCAGTTCTTC,CAIPSIQPEAYNEQFF
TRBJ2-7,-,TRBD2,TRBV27,TGTGCCAGCAGCCCCGGGACTAGCTCCTACGAGCAGTACTTC,CASSPGTSSYEQYF
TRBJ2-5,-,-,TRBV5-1,TGCGCCAGCAGCAGGTCTTGGGGGTTCGGGGAGACCCAGTACTTC,CASSRSWGFGETQYF
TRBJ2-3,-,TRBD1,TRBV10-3,TGTGCCATCAGAGAGGGACAGGGGTTAACAGATACGCAGTATTTT,CAIREGQGLTDTQYF
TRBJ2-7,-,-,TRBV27,TGTGCCAGCAGTTCAGCGGGTGAAGCCTACGAGCAGTACTTC,CASSSAGEAYEQYF
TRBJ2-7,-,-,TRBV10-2,TGCGCCAGCAGTGAGTCGACCAAACTCTACGAGCAGTACTTC,CASSESTKLYEQYF
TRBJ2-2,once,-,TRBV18,TGTGCCAGCTCAGACAGACTCACCGGGGAGCTGTTTTTT,CASSDRLTGELFF
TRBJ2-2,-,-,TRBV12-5,TGTGCTAGTGGTTTGGCAGCAGGGTGGGGTGAGACCGGGGAGCTGTTTTTT,CASGLAAGWGETGELFF
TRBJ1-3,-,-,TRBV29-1,TGCAGCGTTGGGGGAGGAAACACCATATATTTT,CSVGGGNTIYF
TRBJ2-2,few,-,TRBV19,TGTGCCAGTACCCTTGGGGGTGGGTTCACCGGGGAGCTGTTTTTT,CASTLGGGFTGELFF